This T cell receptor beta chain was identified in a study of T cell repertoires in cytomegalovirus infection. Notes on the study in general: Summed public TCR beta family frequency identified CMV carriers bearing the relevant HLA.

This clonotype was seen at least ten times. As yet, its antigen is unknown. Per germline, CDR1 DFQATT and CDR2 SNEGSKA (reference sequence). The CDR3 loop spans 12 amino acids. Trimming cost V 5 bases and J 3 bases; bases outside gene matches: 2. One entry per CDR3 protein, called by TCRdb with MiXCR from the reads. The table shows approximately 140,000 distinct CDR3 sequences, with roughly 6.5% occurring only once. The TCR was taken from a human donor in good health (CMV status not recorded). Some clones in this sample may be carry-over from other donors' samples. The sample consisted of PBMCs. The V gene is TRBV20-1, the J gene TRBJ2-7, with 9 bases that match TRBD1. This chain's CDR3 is CSALDRGYEQYF. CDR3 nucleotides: TGCAGTGCTTTGGACAGGGGCTACGAGCAGTACTTC.